This is a list of T cell receptor beta chains from one sample in a study of T-cell reconstitution after alpha-beta-depleted transplantation in children. TCRdb ran MiXCR on the PCR reads and lists one entry per CDR3 protein. Seen here are 670,000 or so distinct CDR3 sequences, around 13% observed once, and the top ten hold around 0.79%. Source: PBMCs, taken before TCRalphabeta/CD19-depleted stem cell transplant. These receptors all come from a girl aged 2-10 years with congenital amegakaryocytic thrombocytopenia, due to receive a stem cell transplant. Both conserved end residues are part of each CDR3. The D gene is left open where the match is weak. Size is stated for part of the rows, as once, few or many counts, or as a class when the clone is expanded.

cdr3_nt cdr3_aa v_call d_call j_call clone_size
TGTGCCAGCAGCTCCAAGGTAGTGACCTACGAGCAGTACTTC CASSSKVVTYEQYF TRBV7-9 NA TRBJ2-7 NA
TGCGCCAGCAGCTTGGGGGGACAGTTCGAGCAGTACTTC CASSLGGQFEQYF TRBV5-1 TRBD1 TRBJ2-7 many
TGTGCCAGCAGCTTGGGAGTGCGGATTAGCACAGATACGCAGTATTTT CASSLGVRISTDTQYF TRBV7-8 NA TRBJ2-3 NA
TGTGCCAGCAGCAAAGACCGGACAGATACGCAGTATTTT CASSKDRTDTQYF TRBV7-9 NA TRBJ2-3 many
TGTGCCAGCACCGACGCTCAGGGCAGCACTGAAGCTTTCTTT CASTDAQGSTEAFF TRBV7-9 NA TRBJ1-1 few
TGCGCCAGCAGCACCGAAAAACAGGGGGCCCCCTCCCTCGCGAACACCGGGGAGCTGTTTTTT CASSTEKQGAPSLANTGELFF TRBV5-1 TRBD1 TRBJ2-2 NA
TGCAGCGCCTTGGATGGAGGGGTCACTGAAGCTTTCTTT CSALDGGVTEAFF TRBV29-1 NA TRBJ1-1 many
TGTGCCAGCAGCTTATGGACTACGGCGGATGAGCAGTTCTTC CASSLWTTADEQFF TRBV5-5 NA TRBJ2-1 NA
TGTGCCAGCAGTTTGACCCCGGGACGGACGAAAGTCCCGAACACCGGGGAGCTGTTTTTT CASSLTPGRTKVPNTGELFF TRBV6-2/TRBV6-3 NA TRBJ2-2 NA
TGTGCCAGCAGCAATGATGGAAGGGTTGGGGAGCTGTTTTTT CASSNDGRVGELFF TRBV11-3 NA TRBJ2-2 few
TGTGCCAGCAGCCCCGGGACTAGCGGGAGATGGTGGGGCAATGAGCAGTTCTTC CASSPGTSGRWWGNEQFF TRBV7-8 TRBD2 TRBJ2-1 NA
TGTGCCAGCAGCTCCGAAGGGCGCGGTGGCTACACCTTC CASSSEGRGGYTF TRBV7-2 NA TRBJ1-2 few
TGCAGTGCTAGAGGGACAGGCTACGCGAGCACTGAAGCTTTCTTT CSARGTGYASTEAFF TRBV20-1 TRBD1 TRBJ1-1 NA
TGTGCCAGCAGCTTAATTGCACGGGCGACTCCGCTCGGGGAGCTGTTTTTT CASSLIARATPLGELFF TRBV7-9 NA TRBJ2-2 NA
TGCAGTGCTAGAACCCTACGGAACACTGAAGCTTTCTTT CSARTLRNTEAFF TRBV20-1 NA TRBJ1-1 NA
TGTGCCAGCAGCCCCTCCGGGACAAGCTACGAGCAGTACTTC CASSPSGTSYEQYF TRBV7-3 NA TRBJ2-7 many
TGTGCCAGCAGTTACCCCCCGGGACTAGCGCATCAAGAGACCCAGTACTTC CASSYPPGLAHQETQYF TRBV6-5 TRBD2 TRBJ2-5 many
TGCAGCGTTGGAACAGGGTCGGGCGAGCAGTACTTC CSVGTGSGEQYF TRBV29-1 NA TRBJ2-7 NA
TGTGCCACCACGATCGGGAGTTACAATGAGCAGTTCTTC CATTIGSYNEQFF TRBV15 NA TRBJ2-1 many
TGTGCCAGCAGCTTTTGGGACCGGGACGCTCCTGAAGCTTTCTTT CASSFWDRDAPEAFF TRBV5-5 NA TRBJ1-1 NA
TGTGCCAGCTGTTTATTCACAGGGGGGGGTAGGTTCGGCAATCAGCCCCAGCATTTT CASCLFTGGGRFGNQPQHF TRBV3-1 TRBD1 TRBJ1-5 NA
TGCTGTGCTAGAGATCCGGGACTAGCGGGAGGACAAGGGAGATTCGAGCAGTACTTC CCARDPGLAGGQGRFEQYF TRBV20-1 TRBD2 TRBJ2-7 NA
TGTGCCAGCAGTTTATCCCGAAGGGGCACCGGGGAGCTGTTTTTT CASSLSRRGTGELFF TRBV27 NA TRBJ2-2 many
TGTGCCAGCAATAAGGGGGGACTAGCGGACTACAATGAGCAGTTCTTC CASNKGGLADYNEQFF TRBV28 TRBD2 TRBJ2-1 many
TGTGCCAGCAGCCCGACTAGCGGGAGTACGAACGAGCAGTACTTC CASSPTSGSTNEQYF TRBV7-9 TRBD2 TRBJ2-7 few
TGTGCCAGTCAGGCCCCATCAAATACGCAGTATTTT CASQAPSNTQYF TRBV12-3/TRBV12-4 NA TRBJ2-3 few
TGCAGCGTTGAAGTTATAAGCACAGATACGCAGTATTTT CSVEVISTDTQYF TRBV29-1 NA TRBJ2-3 NA
TGCAGTGCTCCTGGGGCTAGCGGGGGATTCTACGAGCAGTACTTC CSAPGASGGFYEQYF TRBV20-1 TRBD2 TRBJ2-7 few
TGCGCCAGCAGCCAAGAACCTGGCGTCAACAATGAGCAGTTCTTC CASSQEPGVNNEQFF TRBV4-1 NA TRBJ2-1 few
TGTGCCAGCAGCTTAGAACTAGTGCCGCCCACCTCAGATACGCAGTATTTT CASSLELVPPTSDTQYF TRBV11-2 NA TRBJ2-3 NA
TGCGCCAGCAGCTTGGATGCCACTAACTATGGCTACACCTTC CASSLDATNYGYTF TRBV5-1 NA TRBJ1-2 many
TGCAGTGCTAAAGAGCGGGGGTACTACGAGCAGTACTTC CSAKERGYYEQYF TRBV20-1 TRBD2 TRBJ2-7 few
TGTGCCAGCAGCCAACGGAGCGGGAGAAATGAGCAGTTCTTC CASSQRSGRNEQFF TRBV3-1 TRBD2 TRBJ2-1 many
TGCAGTGCTAGAGATCCTGCCACCTACGAGCAGTACTTC CSARDPATYEQYF TRBV20-1 NA TRBJ2-7 many
TGCAGCGTTGAGATTCCCGGGACAGCGAAGATTTACAATGAGCAGTTCTTC CSVEIPGTAKIYNEQFF TRBV29-1 TRBD1 TRBJ2-1 many
TGTGCCAGCAGTCCGGGACTAGCGGCAATAGGGATTTCCTACGAGCAGTACTTC CASSPGLAAIGISYEQYF TRBV27 TRBD2 TRBJ2-7 many
TGCGCCAGCAGTTTTGGCTCAGAAGCTTTCTTT CASSFGSEAFF TRBV5-1 NA TRBJ1-1 many
TGCGCCAGCAGAACAGGGGGCAGTTCTTTAGAGACCCAGTACTTC CASRTGGSSLETQYF TRBV5-1 TRBD1 TRBJ2-5 many
TGTGCCAGCAGCCCACTCCTGGGTATGTACAATGAGCAGTTCTTC CASSPLLGMYNEQFF TRBV7-9 NA TRBJ2-1 many
TGTGCCAGCAGCTTTTTTAAAAACCAAGAGACCCAGTACTTC CASSFFKNQETQYF TRBV7-9 NA TRBJ2-5 few
TGCAGCGTTGAAGGGGGATACACCGGGGAGCTGTTTTTT CSVEGGYTGELFF TRBV29-1 NA TRBJ2-2 many
TGTGCCAGCTTAGGTGGTTACAATGAGCAGTTCTTC CASLGGYNEQFF TRBV27 NA TRBJ2-1 few
TGTGCCAGCTCACGGGACGGCATCTCCTACGAGCAGTACTTC CASSRDGISYEQYF TRBV18 NA TRBJ2-7 many
TGCGCCAGCAGCTTGTTTGGCGCCAGCACAGATACGCAGTATTTT CASSLFGASTDTQYF TRBV5-1 NA TRBJ2-3 many
TGTGCCAGCAGGGACGACTCGACAGCAGAAGCTTTCTTT CASRDDSTAEAFF TRBV12-3/TRBV12-4 NA TRBJ1-1 many
TGTGCCAGCAGCTTGTTCGTGAATGCAGATACGCAGTATTTT CASSLFVNADTQYF TRBV7-9 NA TRBJ2-3 once
TGTGCCAGCAGCTTGAGCACGGGGTTAGAGACCCAGTACTTC CASSLSTGLETQYF TRBV5-6 NA TRBJ2-5 NA
TGCGCCAGCAGCCAAGGTTACGGAGGTGGACGGGAGGGTAATGAGCAGTTCTTC CASSQGYGGGREGNEQFF TRBV4-1 TRBD2 TRBJ2-1 few
TGTGCCACCCGGACTAGCGGTGAGCAGTTCTTC CATRTSGEQFF TRBV6-2/TRBV6-3 TRBD2 TRBJ2-1 many
TGTGCCAGCAGCGCACAGGGATTAGATGGCTACACCTTC CASSAQGLDGYTF TRBV7-3 NA TRBJ1-2 NA
TGCAGTGCTAGACCGGGACAGATCCGATGGGGCTACACCTTC CSARPGQIRWGYTF TRBV20-1 TRBD1 TRBJ1-2 few
TGCAGCGTTTCGTATAAGCGTGAATACACGCAGTATTTT CSVSYKREYTQYF TRBV29-1 NA TRBJ2-3 many
TGTGCCAGCAGCCCCGTGAGCGGGGCTAGCGGAACGGCCCAGTACTTC CASSPVSGASGTAQYF TRBV7-9 TRBD2 TRBJ2-5 few
TGTGCCTGGAGTCTCCTAGCGGGAGAGGGAGAGACCCAGTACTTC CAWSLLAGEGETQYF TRBV30 TRBD2 TRBJ2-5 many
TGTGCCAGCAGCCAAACAAGGGGCGGGACTCTCGTCGAGCAGTACTTC CASSQTRGGTLVEQYF TRBV14 NA TRBJ2-7 few
TGTGCCAGCACTCTATCCGGGACAGGGGGCTATAGAGAGACCCAGTACTTC CASTLSGTGGYRETQYF TRBV12-3/TRBV12-4 TRBD1 TRBJ2-5 NA
TGCGCCAGCAGCCAGCGGACCGTCCGGGTCCTTAATGAAAAACTGTTTTTT CASSQRTVRVLNEKLFF TRBV4-1 NA TRBJ1-4 NA
TGCAGTGCTAGAGGGCCGACTAGCGGGAGTACCGGGGAGCTGTTTTTT CSARGPTSGSTGELFF TRBV20-1 TRBD2 TRBJ2-2 few
TGCGCCAGCAGCTTGGCTAGCGGGGGTTACTATCCCGGGGAGCTGTTTTTT CASSLASGGYYPGELFF TRBV5-1 TRBD2 TRBJ2-2 few